This T cell receptor beta chain is from a study of T cells in Graves' hyperthyroidism and ophthalmopathy. V dropped 2 bases and J dropped 5 bases, with 13 bases sitting between them. The CDR3 loop spans 15 amino acids. This clonotype was counted at least ten times. From RNA transcripts, TCR beta CDR3 regions were amplified. Initially, a first-round RT-PCR of the TCR CDR3 employed the HTBI primer set. TCRdb ran MiXCR on the multiplex PCR reads and lists one entry per CDR3 protein. The sample yields hundreds of thousands of distinct CDR3 sequences, 14% seen once. This receptor was taken from a woman between 18 and 29 years old with Graves' hyperthyroidism. Sequencing was done on a sample of blood. V and J are TRBV12-3 or TRBV12-4 and TRBJ2-1, with a weak D call TRBD2 (6 bases). The CDR3 sequence: CASSLRRVADNEQFF. The CDR3, as DNA: TGTGCCAGCAGTTTAAGGAGGGTAGCGGACAATGAGCAGTTCTTC.